Below, 16 T cell receptor beta chains from the same sample are listed, as sequenced in a study of T-cell reconstitution after alpha-beta-depleted transplantation in children. Researchers prepared the TCRbeta library using unique molecular identifiers, the study reports. Each CDR3 protein gets one entry after TCRdb re-called the PCR reads with MiXCR. The table lists more than 200,000 distinct CDR3 sequences, roughly 23% of them singletons, with about 2.6% in the top ten. The sequencing used PBMCs, collected before TCRalphabeta/CD19-depleted stem cell transplant. These receptors were taken from a girl between 2 and 10 years old with Fanconi anemia, due to receive a stem cell transplant.

The sample holds a few counts of this clonotype. The chain carries TRBV29-1 and TRBJ2-7; weak D call: TRBD1 (6 bases). The CDR3 is made up of 14 amino acids. Germline V lookup: CDR1 SQVTM, CDR2 ANQGSEA. V was shortened by 7 bases and J by 6 bases, with 22 bases between the two germline ends. Written as DNA, the CDR3 is TGCAGCGGGTCTCGATCGGGTCAGGGGACCGAGCAGTACTTC. As protein: CSGSRSGQGTEQYF.

The chain employs TRBV29-1 and TRBJ2-5; 7 bases map to TRBD1. With 7 bases clipped from V and 12 bases from J, the junction kept 8 bases outside the gene matches. The CDR3 loop spans 10 amino acids. The V gene's germline CDR1 is SQVTM and CDR2 ANQGSEA. CDR3 sequence reads: CSGLLGTEYF. CDR3 sequence (DNA): TGCAGCGGGCTCCTCGGGACAGAGTACTTC.

Notes on this clonotype: The missing conserved phenylalanine or tryptophan at the end of this CDR3 makes a read error likely. The chain has TRBV3-1 and TRBJ1-4; 8 nucleotides agree with TRBD1. Germline CDR1 LGHDT, CDR2 YNNKEL (reference sequence). The CDR3 is 18 residues long. After removal of 8 bases from V and 6 bases from J, the junction contained 20 bases not matched to a gene. The CDR3 loop reads CASCFQRELRGQDEKLFL. DNA of the CDR3: TGTGCCAGCTGTTTCCAACGAGAACTCAGGGGGCAAGATGAAAAACTGTTTCTT.

This clonotype was seen a few times. The chain recombines TRBV29-1 with TRBJ2-3; TRBD2 agrees at 13 bases. Trimming removed 3 bases from V and 0 bases from J; junction bases left unmatched: 3. Germline V CDR1 and CDR2: SQVTM, ANQGSEA. The CDR3 length is 16 residues. CDR3 loop: CSVDGTSGTSTDTQYF. The CDR3 DNA sequence: TGCAGCGTTGACGGGACTAGCGGGACTAGCACAGATACGCAGTATTTT.

Concerning this clonotype itself: This clone may be a read error of a much larger clone one base away. The conserved phenylalanine or tryptophan normally closing the CDR3 is absent here, so this likely arose from a read error. The chain combines TRBV29-1 with TRBJ2-7; TRBD2 might be the D (5 bases). The CDR3 runs to 13 residues. V lost 2 bases, J lost 2 bases, and 10 bases lay in between. Germline V gene data show CDR1 as SQVTM and CDR2 as ANQGSEA. CDR3 loop: CSVESSGAYEQYI. The DNA for the CDR3 is TGCAGCGTTGAAAGCAGCGGAGCCTACGAGCAGTACATC.

This clonotype was counted ten times or more. The gene calls are TRBV29-1 and TRBJ1-2; the D gene is possibly TRBD1 (5 bases). The CDR3 covers 11 residues. CDR1 is SQVTM and CDR2 is ANQGSEA in the germline V gene. V lost 5 bases and J lost 9, with 13 bases in between. In nucleotides, the CDR3 is TGCAGCGTTCGGAGGGGTGAAAGCTACACCTTC. The encoded protein is CSVRRGESYTF.

This clonotype came up many times. The CDR3 DNA reads as TGCAGTGCTAGCCAACTAGCGGGAGACGCCGAGCAGTACTTC. Amino acid sequence: CSASQLAGDAEQYF. This sequence joins TRBV20-1 and TRBJ2-7; 11 bases map to TRBD2. Germline-derived CDR1 and CDR2 are DFQATT and SNEGSKA (reference sequence). The CDR3 runs to 14 residues. V lost 3 bases, J lost 6 bases, and 7 bases stayed unmatched.

This clonotype was detected ten times or more. The rearrangement links TRBV20-1 to TRBJ2-5; D gene unclear. Germline assignment: CDR1 DFQATT and CDR2 SNEGSKA (reference sequence). The CDR3 covers 11 residues. Trimming took off 5 bases at V and 1 base at J, with 5 bases between the two ends. The CDR3 loop is CSAPIQETQYF. CDR3 DNA: TGCAGTGCTCCAATCCAAGAGACCCAGTACTTC.

This clonotype was seen at least ten times. This sequence joins TRBV29-1 and TRBJ2-3; D is possibly TRBD2 (6 bases). The CDR3 is made up of 13 amino acids. Trimming stripped 5 bases from V and 5 bases from J, with 14 bases between. In germline, CDR1 is SQVTM, CDR2 ANQGSEA. The CDR3 nucleotides read TGCAGCGTTAACGGGGAGGCGGGAGATACGCAGTATTTT. Amino acid sequence: CSVNGEAGDTQYF.

This chain uses TRBV25-1 with TRBJ2-5; 8 nucleotides line up with TRBD2. With V trimmed by 1 base and J by 3 bases, 10 bases remained unmatched. From germline, CDR1 is MGHDK and CDR2 SYGVNS. The CDR3 extends over 17 amino acids. CDR3 region: CASSEWGLAGKKETQYF. The CDR3 region has the DNA TGTGCCAGCAGTGAATGGGGGTTAGCGGGGAAGAAAGAGACCCAGTACTTC.

This clonotype occurred many times. The chain is built from TRBV5-6 and TRBJ2-6, with TRBD1 matching over 9 bases. The V gene's germline CDR1 is SGHDT and CDR2 YYEEEE. The CDR3 runs to 17 residues. After removal of 4 bases from V and 0 bases from J, the junction contained 5 bases not matched to a gene. The CDR3 is CASSAGTGFSGANVLTF. CDR3 DNA: TGTGCCAGCAGCGCCGGGACAGGGTTCTCTGGGGCCAACGTCCTGACTTTC.

The CDR3 DNA is TGTGCCAGCAGTGAGGTACTACTAGCGGGAGCCCCTTCTCAGTACTTC. It is translated as CASSEVLLAGAPSQYF. The chain couples TRBV6-1 to TRBJ2-4; 11 bases align to TRBD2. The CDR3 contains 16 residues. V was clipped by 3 bases and J by 12 bases; unmatched bases: 13. Germline CDR1 MNHNS, CDR2 SASEGT.

The chain is built from TRBV10-1 and TRBJ2-3, with 7 bases that match TRBD2. CDR3 length: 20 amino acids. V gave up 6 bases and J gave up 0 bases; unmatched junction bases: 21. The germline gives CDR1 WNHNN, CDR2 SYGVQD (reference sequence). CDR3 region: CASSGTQSVSSGKSTDTQYF. The CDR3 DNA sequence: TGCGCCAGCAGCGGAACCCAATCCGTTTCGAGCGGGAAAAGCACAGATACGCAGTATTTT.

V usage is TRBV29-1 and J usage is TRBJ1-5; D unclear. Germline V lookup: CDR1 SQVTM, CDR2 ANQGSEA. V was pared by 5 bases and J by 0 bases, with 8 bases between. CDR3 length equals 13 residues. The CDR3 nucleotides read TGCAGCGTTTTGTCCCATAGCAATCAGCCCCAGCATTTT. Amino acids: CSVLSHSNQPQHF. The whole variable domain, filled in from reference TRBV29-1 and TRBJ1-5, reads SAVISQKPSRDICQRGTSLTIQCQVDSQVTMMFWYRQQPGQSLTLIATANQGSEATYESGFVIDKFPISRPNLTFSTLTVSNMSPEDSSIYLCSVLSHSNQPQHFGDGTRLSIL.

This clonotype showed up many times. V is TRBV20-1 and J is TRBJ1-5; 9 bases align to TRBD1. This CDR3 has 13 residues. Trimming cost V 5 bases and J 7 bases; bases outside gene matches: 6. The germline CDR1 and CDR2 sequences are DFQATT and SNEGSKA (reference sequence). The CDR3 loop is CSAWDRDTQPQHF. The CDR3 region has the DNA TGCAGTGCTTGGGACAGGGACACCCAGCCCCAGCATTTT.

This clonotype was counted at least ten times. This chain joins TRBV28 and TRBJ2-1; D gene uncertain. CDR1 MDHEN and CDR2 SYDVKM come from the germline V gene. V lost 1 base, J lost 6 bases, and 10 bases lay in between. The CDR3 length is 14 residues. CDR3 sequence (DNA): TGTGCCAGCAGTTTATCGCCAAACAGCAATGAGCAGTTCTTC. It specifies CASSLSPNSNEQFF.